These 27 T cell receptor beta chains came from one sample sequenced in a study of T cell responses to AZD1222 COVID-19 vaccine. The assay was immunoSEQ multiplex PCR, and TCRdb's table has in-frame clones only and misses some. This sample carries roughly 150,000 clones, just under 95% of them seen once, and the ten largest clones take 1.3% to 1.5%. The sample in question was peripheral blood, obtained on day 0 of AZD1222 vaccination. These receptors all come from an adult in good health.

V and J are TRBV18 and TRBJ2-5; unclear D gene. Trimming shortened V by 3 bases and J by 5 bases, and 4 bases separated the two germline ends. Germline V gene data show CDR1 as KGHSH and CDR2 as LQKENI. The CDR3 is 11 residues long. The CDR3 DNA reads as TGTGCCAGCTCACCGTCGGAGACCCAGTACTTC. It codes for CASSPSETQYF.

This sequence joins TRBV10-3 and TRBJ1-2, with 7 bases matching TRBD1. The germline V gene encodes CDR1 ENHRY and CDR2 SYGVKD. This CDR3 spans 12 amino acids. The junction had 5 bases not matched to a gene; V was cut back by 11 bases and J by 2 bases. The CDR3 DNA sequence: TGTGCCGCGAGACAGGGCAACTATGGCTACACCTTC. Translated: CAARQGNYGYTF.

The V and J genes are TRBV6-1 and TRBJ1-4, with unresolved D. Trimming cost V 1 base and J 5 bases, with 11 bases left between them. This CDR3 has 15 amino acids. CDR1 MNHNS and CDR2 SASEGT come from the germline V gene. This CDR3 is CASSEEGGRNEKLFF. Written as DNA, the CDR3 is TGTGCCAGCAGTGAAGAGGGCGGTAGAAATGAAAAACTGTTTTTT.

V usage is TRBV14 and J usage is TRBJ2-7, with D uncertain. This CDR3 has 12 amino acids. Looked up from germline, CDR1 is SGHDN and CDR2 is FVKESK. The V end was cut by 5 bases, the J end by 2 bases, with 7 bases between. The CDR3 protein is CASSTHTYEQYF. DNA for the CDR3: TGTGCCAGCAGCACCCACACCTACGAGCAGTACTTC.

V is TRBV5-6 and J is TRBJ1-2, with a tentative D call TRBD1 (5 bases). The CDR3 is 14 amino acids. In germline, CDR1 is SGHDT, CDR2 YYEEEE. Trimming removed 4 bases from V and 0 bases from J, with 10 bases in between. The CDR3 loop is CASSPRGANYGYTF. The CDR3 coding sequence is TGTGCCAGCAGCCCGAGAGGGGCTAACTATGGCTACACCTTC. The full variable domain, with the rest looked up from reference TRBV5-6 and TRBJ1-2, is DAGVTQSPTHLIKTRGQQVTLRCSPKSGHDTVSWYQQALGQGPQFIFQYYEEEERQRGNFPDRFSGHQFPNYSSELNVNALLLGDSALYLCASSPRGANYGYTFGSGTRLTVV.

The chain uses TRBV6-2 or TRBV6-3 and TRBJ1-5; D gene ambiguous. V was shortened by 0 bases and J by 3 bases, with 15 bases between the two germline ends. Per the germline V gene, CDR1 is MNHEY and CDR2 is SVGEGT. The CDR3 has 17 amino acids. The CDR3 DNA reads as TGTGCCAGCAGTTACTCGATAATGGCAGGAGTCAATCAGCCCCAGCATTTT. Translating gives CASSYSIMAGVNQPQHF.

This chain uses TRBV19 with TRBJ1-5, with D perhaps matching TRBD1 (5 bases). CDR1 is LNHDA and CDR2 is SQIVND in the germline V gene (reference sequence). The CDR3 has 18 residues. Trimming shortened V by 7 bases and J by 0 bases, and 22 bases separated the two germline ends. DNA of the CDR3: TGTGCCAGTACCACAGACAGACGCGGGATATATAGCAATCAGCCCCAGCATTTT. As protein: CASTTDRRGIYSNQPQHF.

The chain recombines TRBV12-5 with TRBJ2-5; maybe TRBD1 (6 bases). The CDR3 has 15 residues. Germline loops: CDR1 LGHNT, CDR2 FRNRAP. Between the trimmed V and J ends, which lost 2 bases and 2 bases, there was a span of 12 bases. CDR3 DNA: TGTGCTAGTGGTTTGAAGGACAGAAGTCAAGAGACCCAGTACTTC. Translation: CASGLKDRSQETQYF.

The CDR3 is CASSYWTASSPLHF. The CDR3 bases are TGTGCCAGCAGTTACTGGACAGCAAGCTCACCCCTCCACTTT. The rearrangement joins TRBV6-6 to TRBJ1-6; D might be TRBD1 (6 bases). The CDR3 covers 14 residues. Germline V gene sequence: CDR1 MNHNY, CDR2 SVGAGI (reference sequence). The ends were cut back, 1 base at V and 10 bases at J, with 11 bases in the middle.

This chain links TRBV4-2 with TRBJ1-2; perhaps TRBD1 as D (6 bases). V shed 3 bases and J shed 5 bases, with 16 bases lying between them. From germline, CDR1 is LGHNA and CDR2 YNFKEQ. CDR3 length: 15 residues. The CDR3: CASSHEKQGGYGYTF. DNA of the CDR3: TGTGCCAGCAGCCATGAGAAACAGGGCGGGTATGGCTACACCTTC.

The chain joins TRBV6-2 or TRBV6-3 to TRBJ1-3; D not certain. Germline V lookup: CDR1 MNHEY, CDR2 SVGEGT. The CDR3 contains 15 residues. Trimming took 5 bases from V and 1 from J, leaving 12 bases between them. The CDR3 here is CASSRNPHSGNTIYF. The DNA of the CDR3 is TGTGCCAGCAGTCGTAACCCCCATTCTGGAAACACCATATATTTT.

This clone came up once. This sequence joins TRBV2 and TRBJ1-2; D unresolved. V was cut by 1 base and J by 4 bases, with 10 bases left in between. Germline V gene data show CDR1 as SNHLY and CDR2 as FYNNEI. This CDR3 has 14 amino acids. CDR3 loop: CASSEVSGSYGYTF. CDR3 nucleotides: TGTGCCAGCAGTGAAGTTTCAGGATCCTATGGCTACACCTTC.

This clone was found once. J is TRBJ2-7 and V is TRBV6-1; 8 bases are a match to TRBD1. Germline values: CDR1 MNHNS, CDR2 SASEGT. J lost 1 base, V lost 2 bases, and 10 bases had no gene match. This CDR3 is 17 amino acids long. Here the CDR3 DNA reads TGTGCCAGCAGTGAATGGGGACAGGTCGGTCCTTCCTACGAGCAGTACTTC. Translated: CASSEWGQVGPSYEQYF.

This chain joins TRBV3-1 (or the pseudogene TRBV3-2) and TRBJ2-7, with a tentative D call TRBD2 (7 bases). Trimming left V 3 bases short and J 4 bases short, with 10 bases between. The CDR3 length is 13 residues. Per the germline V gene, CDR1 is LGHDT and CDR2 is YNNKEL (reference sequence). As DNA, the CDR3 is TGTGCCAGCAGCCAGGGGGGGCTTTACGAGCAGTACTTC. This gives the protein CASSQGGLYEQYF.

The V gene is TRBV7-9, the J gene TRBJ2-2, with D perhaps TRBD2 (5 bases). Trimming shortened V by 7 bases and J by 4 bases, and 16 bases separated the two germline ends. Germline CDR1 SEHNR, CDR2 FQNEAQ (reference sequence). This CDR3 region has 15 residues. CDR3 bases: TGTGCCAGCACCCCATTTGGCAGCGGCACCGGGGAGCTGTTTTTT. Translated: CASTPFGSGTGELFF.

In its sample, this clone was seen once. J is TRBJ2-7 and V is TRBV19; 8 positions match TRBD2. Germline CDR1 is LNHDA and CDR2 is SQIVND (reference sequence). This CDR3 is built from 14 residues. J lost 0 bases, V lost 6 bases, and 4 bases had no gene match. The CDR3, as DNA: TGTGCCAGTAGGCCCCTAGCGGGCTCCTACGAGCAGTACTTC. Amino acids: CASRPLAGSYEQYF.

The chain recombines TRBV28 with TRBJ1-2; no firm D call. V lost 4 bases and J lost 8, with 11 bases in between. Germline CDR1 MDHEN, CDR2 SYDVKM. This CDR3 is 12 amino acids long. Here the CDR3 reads CASSSPAYGYTF. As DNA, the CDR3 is TGTGCCAGCAGTTCCCCCGCCTACGGCTACACCTTC.

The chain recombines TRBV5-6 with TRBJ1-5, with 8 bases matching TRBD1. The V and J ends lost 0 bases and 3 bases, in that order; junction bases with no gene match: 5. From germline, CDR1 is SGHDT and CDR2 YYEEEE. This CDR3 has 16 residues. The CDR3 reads CASSLARDRHNQPQHF. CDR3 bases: TGTGCCAGCAGCTTGGCGCGGGACAGGCACAATCAGCCCCAGCATTTT.

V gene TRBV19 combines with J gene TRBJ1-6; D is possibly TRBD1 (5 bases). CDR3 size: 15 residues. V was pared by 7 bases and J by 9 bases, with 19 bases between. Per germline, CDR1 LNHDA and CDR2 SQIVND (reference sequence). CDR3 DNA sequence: TGTGCCAGTACCACAAGGGGCACAATTGGTTCACCCCTCCACTTT. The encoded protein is CASTTRGTIGSPLHF.

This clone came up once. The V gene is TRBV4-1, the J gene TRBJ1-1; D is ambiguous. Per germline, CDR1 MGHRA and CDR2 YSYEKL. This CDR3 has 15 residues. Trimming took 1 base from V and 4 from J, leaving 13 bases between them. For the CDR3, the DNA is TGCGCCAGCAGCCAAGGAGCCGGGTCGGGCACTGAAGCTTTCTTT. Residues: CASSQGAGSGTEAFF.

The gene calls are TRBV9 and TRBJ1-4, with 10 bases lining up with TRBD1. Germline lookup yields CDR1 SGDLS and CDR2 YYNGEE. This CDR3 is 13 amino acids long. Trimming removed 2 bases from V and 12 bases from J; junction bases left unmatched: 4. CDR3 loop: CASSVTGTGELFF. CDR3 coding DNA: TGTGCCAGCAGCGTCACTGGGACAGGGGAACTGTTTTTT.

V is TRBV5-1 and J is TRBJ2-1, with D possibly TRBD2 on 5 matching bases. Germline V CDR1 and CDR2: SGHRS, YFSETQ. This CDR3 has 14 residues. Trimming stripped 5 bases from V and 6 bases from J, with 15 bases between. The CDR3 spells CASRVGSLSNEQFF. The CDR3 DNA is TGCGCCAGCAGGGTGGGGAGTTTAAGCAATGAGCAGTTCTTC.

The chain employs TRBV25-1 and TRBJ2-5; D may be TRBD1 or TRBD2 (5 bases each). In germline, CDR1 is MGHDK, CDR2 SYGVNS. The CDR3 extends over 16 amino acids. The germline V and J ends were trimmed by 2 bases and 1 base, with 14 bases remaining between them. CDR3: CASSERGSQFQETQYF. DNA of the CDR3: TGTGCCAGCAGTGAACGGGGCAGCCAATTCCAAGAGACCCAGTACTTC.

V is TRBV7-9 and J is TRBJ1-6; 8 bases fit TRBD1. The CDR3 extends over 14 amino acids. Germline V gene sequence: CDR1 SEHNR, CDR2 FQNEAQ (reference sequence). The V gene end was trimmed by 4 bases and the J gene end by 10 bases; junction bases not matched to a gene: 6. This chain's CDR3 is CASSSVQGASPLHF. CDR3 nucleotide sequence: TGTGCCAGCAGCTCGGTGCAGGGGGCCTCACCCCTCCACTTT.

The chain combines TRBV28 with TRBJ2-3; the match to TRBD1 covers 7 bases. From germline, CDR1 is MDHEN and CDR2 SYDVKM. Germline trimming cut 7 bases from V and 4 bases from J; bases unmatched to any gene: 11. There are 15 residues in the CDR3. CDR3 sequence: CASTSRQGGPDTQYF. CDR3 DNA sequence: TGTGCCAGCACCTCTAGACAGGGTGGCCCAGATACGCAGTATTTT.

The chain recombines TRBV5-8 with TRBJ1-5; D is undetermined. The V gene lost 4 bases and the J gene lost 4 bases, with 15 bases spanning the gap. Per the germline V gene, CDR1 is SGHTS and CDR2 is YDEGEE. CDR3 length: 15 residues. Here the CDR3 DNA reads TGTGCCAGCAGCCGCAGGCAGGTGGGAAATCAGCCCCAGCATTTT. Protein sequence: CASSRRQVGNQPQHF.

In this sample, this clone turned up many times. The CDR3 DNA is TGTGCCAGCAGTGATCAACTCTCTGGGGCCAACGTCCTGACTTTC. It translates to CASSDQLSGANVLTF. This chain uses TRBV6-4 with TRBJ2-6; no definite D call. Trimming stripped 3 bases from V and 0 bases from J, with 6 bases between. There are 15 residues in the CDR3. The germline CDR1 and CDR2 sequences are MRHNA and SNTAGT.